These 20 T cell receptor beta chains were sequenced from one sample in a study of cytotoxic CD8 clonotypes in ibrutinib-treated CLL (TCRdb year 2021). The protocol used for the library was the immunoSEQ multiplex PCR assay. This immuneACCESS table, as held by TCRdb, lists in-frame sequences with V and J called but not all clones. Of the missing ones, under half trace to an unresolved V gene in checked studies; the others have no known cause. This sample lists 330,000 or so clones; under 70% were detected once. The top ten clones comprise roughly 6.7% of the sample. Sequences were derived from PBMCs, sampled after 36 months of ibrutinib treatment. The receptors were sampled from a human donor with chronic lymphocytic leukemia.

V and J are TRBV20-1 and TRBJ2-1; D may be TRBD1 or TRBD2 (5 bases each). V was cut by 1 base and J by 10 bases, with 8 bases left in between. The germline V gene encodes CDR1 DFQATT and CDR2 SNEGSKA (reference sequence). The CDR3 length is 11 residues. CDR3 protein: CSARGGYEQFF. CDR3 coding DNA: TGCAGTGCTAGAGGGGGGTACGAGCAGTTCTTC.

The genes are TRBV7-3 and TRBJ2-1; D ambiguous. The V gene's germline CDR1 is SGHTA and CDR2 FQGTGA. Trimming cost V 6 bases and J 4 bases, with 13 bases left between them. This CDR3 is 14 amino acids long. CDR3 DNA sequence: TGTGCCAGCAGTCGCGGACCCTTATACAATGAGCAGTTCTTC. It yields the protein CASSRGPLYNEQFF.

The chain links TRBV6-1 to TRBJ1-5; D is unclear. The CDR3 covers 11 residues. Germline V gives CDR1 MNHNS, CDR2 SASEGT. V was shortened by 5 bases and J by 4 bases, with 3 bases between the two germline ends. CDR3 protein: CASSQNQPQHF. In DNA form, the CDR3 reads TGTGCCAGCAGTCAGAATCAGCCCCAGCATTTT.

J is TRBJ2-5 and V is TRBV11-2; TRBD1 agrees at 7 bases. CDR1 and CDR2 from the germline V gene are SGHAT and FQNNGV. The V and J ends lost 3 bases and 1 base, in that order; junction bases with no gene match: 5. The CDR3 spans 15 residues. The DNA for the CDR3 is TGTGCCAGCAGCTTCAGGACAGGCATCCAAGAGACCCAGTACTTC. Its protein is CASSFRTGIQETQYF.

This clone was seen a single time. J is TRBJ1-6 and V is TRBV7-8, with 7 positions matching TRBD1. Germline CDR1 SGHVS, CDR2 FQNEAQ. CDR3 length: 17 residues. The V gene end was trimmed by 0 bases and the J gene end by 6 bases; junction bases not matched to a gene: 8. Written as DNA, the CDR3 is TGTGCCAGCAGCTTAGCGGTAGGGGGCGCGGGTAATTCACCCCTCCACTTT. It codes for CASSLAVGGAGNSPLHF.

There are a few counts of this clone. This rearrangement joins TRBV13 to TRBJ2-3, with TRBD1 as a possible D gene (6 bases). Germline CDR1 and CDR2: PRHDT and FYEKMQ (reference sequence). V was shortened by 5 bases and J by 5 bases, with 11 bases between the two germline ends. This CDR3 is 13 amino acids long. The CDR3 DNA reads as TGTGCCAGCAGCCCAGGGGTGGAAGATACGCAGTATTTT. Amino acid sequence: CASSPGVEDTQYF. Based on the CDR3 plus reference TRBV13 and TRBJ2-3, the full variable domain is AAGVIQSPRHLIKEKRETATLKCYPIPRHDTVYWYQQGPGQDPQFLISFYEKMQSDKGSIPDRFSAQQFSDYHSELNMSSLELGDSALYFCASSPGVEDTQYFGPGTRLTVL.

This chain joins TRBV2 and TRBJ2-7, with no clear D. The CDR3 runs 16 residues. Germline V gives CDR1 SNHLY, CDR2 FYNNEI. The germline V and J ends were trimmed by 0 bases and 3 bases, with 15 bases remaining between them. The CDR3 DNA sequence: TGTGCCAGCAGTGAAGCCCCCCCGGGTCTGGTCTACGAGCAGTACTTC. Translating gives CASSEAPPGLVYEQYF.

The V and J genes are TRBV6-1 and TRBJ1-2, with no clear D. CDR3 length equals 12 residues. Per germline, CDR1 MNHNS and CDR2 SASEGT. V was trimmed by 3 bases and J by 4 bases, leaving 6 bases between them. CDR3 nucleotide sequence: TGTGCCAGCAGTGATTGGAGCTATGGCTACACCTTC. It codes for CASSDWSYGYTF.

This clone was seen a few times. The chain recombines TRBV29-1 with TRBJ2-5, with 11 bases aligning to TRBD2. This CDR3 is built from 14 residues. Unmatched junction bases numbered 7, after V lost 5 bases and J lost 5 bases. The germline V gene encodes CDR1 SQVTM and CDR2 ANQGSEA. CDR3 bases: TGCAGCGTTCTACTAGCGGGAGTTTGGGAGACCCAGTACTTC. Amino acids: CSVLLAGVWETQYF.

J is TRBJ1-2 and V is TRBV5-6; TRBD1 might be the D (6 bases). The V gene's germline CDR1 is SGHDT and CDR2 YYEEEE. Trimming shortened V by 3 bases and J by 4 bases, and 19 bases separated the two germline ends. CDR3 length: 16 amino acids. The CDR3 DNA is TGTGCCAGCAGCTCCTACTACAGGGTTATTGGCTATGGCTACACCTTC. Amino acid sequence: CASSSYYRVIGYGYTF.

The chain has TRBV25-1 and TRBJ2-3, with D maybe TRBD2 (5 bases). Deletions cut 6 bases from V and 3 bases from J, with 10 bases between. The germline gives CDR1 MGHDK, CDR2 SYGVNS. The CDR3 consists of 13 residues. The CDR3 spells CASRLTKTDTQYF. Written as DNA, the CDR3 is TGTGCCAGCAGACTGACTAAGACAGATACGCAGTATTTT.

The gene calls are TRBV6-1 and TRBJ2-1; a possible D gene is TRBD1 (6 bases). This CDR3 spans 14 amino acids. Looked up from germline, CDR1 is MNHNS and CDR2 is SASEGT. Trimming pared 4 bases from V and 10 bases from J, leaving 17 bases between. The CDR3 DNA reads as TGTGCCAGCAGTGGGTCCCGGGACAAGACAGAGCAGTTCTTC. This sequence encodes CASSGSRDKTEQFF.

This chain links TRBV27 with TRBJ2-2; 8 bases agree with TRBD2. Trimming cost V 7 bases and J 6 bases; bases outside gene matches: 7. The CDR3 totals 14 residues. The germline CDR1 and CDR2 sequences are MNHEY and SMNVEV (reference sequence). CDR3 sequence (DNA): TGTGCCAGCAAAACCGGGGGGGTACCCGGGGAGCTGTTTTTT. It is translated as CASKTGGVPGELFF.

This chain connects TRBV10-1 to TRBJ2-7; 10 bases align to TRBD1. Germline lookup yields CDR1 WNHNN and CDR2 SYGVQD (reference sequence). This CDR3 is 15 amino acids long. Trimming removed 4 bases from V and 3 bases from J; junction bases left unmatched: 6. This chain's CDR3 is CASSAGTGANYEQYF. CDR3 DNA sequence: TGCGCCAGCAGTGCCGGGACAGGGGCTAACTACGAGCAGTACTTC.

The rearrangement uses TRBV14 and TRBJ2-1; 7 nucleotides align to TRBD1. J lost 4 bases, V lost 2 bases, and 2 bases had no gene match. Germline V CDR1 and CDR2: SGHDN, FVKESK. The CDR3 sequence is 14 residues long. CDR3 in DNA: TGTGCCAGCAGCCAAAGGGGACAGTACAATGAGCAGTTCTTC. Protein product: CASSQRGQYNEQFF. Complete variable domain (other parts from reference TRBV14 and TRBJ2-1): EAGVTQFPSHSVIEKGQTVTLRCDPISGHDNLYWYRRVMGKEIKFLLHFVKESKQDESGMPNNRFLAERTGGTYSTLKVQPAELEDSGVYFCASSQRGQYNEQFFGPGTRLTVL.

CDR3 residues: CAGRTETNSPLHF. The DNA for the CDR3 is TGTGCCGGGCGGACAGAGACAAATTCACCCCTCCACTTT. The chain is built from TRBV2 and TRBJ1-6, with D maybe TRBD1 (6 bases). The CDR3 has 13 residues. CDR1 is SNHLY and CDR2 is FYNNEI in the germline V gene. Trimming shortened V by 11 bases and J by 7 bases, and 15 bases separated the two germline ends.

V and J are TRBV27 and TRBJ2-3; 11 bases are shared with TRBD2. This CDR3 contains 15 residues. Germline loops: CDR1 MNHEY, CDR2 SMNVEV (reference sequence). V shed 5 bases and J 7 bases; nucleotides not matched to a gene: 8. As DNA, the CDR3 is TGTGCCAGCAGTCTGATAGCGGGGGGGCCGTATACGCAGTATTTT. The encoded protein is CASSLIAGGPYTQYF.

V gene TRBV6-1 combines with J gene TRBJ1-2; D is perhaps TRBD1 (6 bases). The CDR3 consists of 13 residues. Trimming pared 7 bases from V and 1 base from J, leaving 10 bases between. Germline CDR1 reads MNHNS; CDR2 reads SASEGT. CDR3 amino acids: CASIGGRNYGYTF. In DNA, the CDR3 is TGTGCCAGCATTGGGGGGCGTAACTATGGCTACACCTTC.

In this sample, this clone turned up a few times. The V gene is TRBV11-2, the J gene TRBJ1-6, with D tentatively TRBD1 (6 bases). The germline CDR1 and CDR2 sequences are SGHAT and FQNNGV. V was cut by 5 bases and J by 7 bases, with 15 bases left in between. The length of the CDR3 is 15 residues. The CDR3 reads CASSPTGPANSPLHF. Here the CDR3 DNA reads TGTGCCAGCAGCCCTACAGGGCCAGCGAATTCACCCCTCCACTTT. Full variable domain (outside the CDR3, taken from reference TRBV11-2 and TRBJ1-6): EAGVAQSPRYKIIEKRQSVAFWCNPISGHATLYWYQQILGQGPKLLIQFQNNGVVDDSQLPKDRFSAERLKGVDSTLKIQPAKLEDSAVYLCASSPTGPANSPLHFGNGTRLTVT.

J is TRBJ1-3 and V is TRBV4-1, with a possible D match to TRBD1 (6 bases). V was clipped by 2 bases and J by 0 bases, with 17 bases between them. There are 18 residues in the CDR3. CDR1 MGHRA and CDR2 YSYEKL come from the germline V gene. The CDR3 reads CASSQPAGQPSSGNTIYF. The CDR3 DNA sequence: TGCGCCAGCAGCCAACCCGCTGGACAGCCGAGCTCTGGAAACACCATATATTTT.